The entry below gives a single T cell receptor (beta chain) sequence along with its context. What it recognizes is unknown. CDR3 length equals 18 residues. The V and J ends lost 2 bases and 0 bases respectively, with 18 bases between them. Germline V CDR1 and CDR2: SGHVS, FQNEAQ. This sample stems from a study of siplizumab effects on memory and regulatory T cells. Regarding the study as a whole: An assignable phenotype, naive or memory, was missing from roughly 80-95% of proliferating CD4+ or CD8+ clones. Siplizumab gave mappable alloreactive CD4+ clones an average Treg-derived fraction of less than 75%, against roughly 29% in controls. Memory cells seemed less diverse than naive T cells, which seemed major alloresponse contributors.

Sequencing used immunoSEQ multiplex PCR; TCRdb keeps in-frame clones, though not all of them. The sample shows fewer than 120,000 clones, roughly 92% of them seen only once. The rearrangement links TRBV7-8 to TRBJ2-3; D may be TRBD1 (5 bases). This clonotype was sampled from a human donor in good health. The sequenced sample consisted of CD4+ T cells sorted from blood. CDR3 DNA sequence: TGTGCCAGCAGCTTAATGGGGCGCGGAGCGAGGAGCACAGATACGCAGTATTTT. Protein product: CASSLMGRGARSTDTQYF.